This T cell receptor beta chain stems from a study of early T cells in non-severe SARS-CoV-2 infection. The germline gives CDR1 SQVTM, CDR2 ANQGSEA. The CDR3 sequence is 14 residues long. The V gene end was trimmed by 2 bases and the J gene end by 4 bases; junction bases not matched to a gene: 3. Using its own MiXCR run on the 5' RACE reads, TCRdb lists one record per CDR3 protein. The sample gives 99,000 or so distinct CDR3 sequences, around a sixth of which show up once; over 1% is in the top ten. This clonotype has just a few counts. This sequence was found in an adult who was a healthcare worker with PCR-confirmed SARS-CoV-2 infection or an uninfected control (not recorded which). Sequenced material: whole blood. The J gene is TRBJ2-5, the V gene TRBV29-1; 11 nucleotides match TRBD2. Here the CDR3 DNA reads TGCAGCGTTGAACTAGCGGGAGGAGGAGAGACCCAGTACTTC. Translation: CSVELAGGGETQYF.